Shown below are 22 T cell receptor beta chains from a single sample sequenced in a study of T cell changes during pregnancy in multiple sclerosis. Profiled with immunoSEQ multiplex PCR; TCRdb holds only in-frame clones, not every one. The repertoire has some 140,000 clones, roughly 97% of them found once; the top ten carry around 0.46%. Material: peripheral blood, obtained after pregnancy. The source of these receptors is a female donor with multiple sclerosis, enrolled in a pregnancy study.

The V and J genes are TRBV7-8 and TRBJ2-2; 11 bases are shared with TRBD2. The CDR3 spans 19 residues. With V trimmed by 2 bases and J by 4 bases, 12 bases remained unmatched. Germline CDR1 SGHVS, CDR2 FQNEAQ. In DNA form, the CDR3 reads TGTGCCAGCAGCTTAAAAGTAGCGGGAGGGTCCGGGGGCACCGGGGAGCTGTTTTTT. This gives the protein CASSLKVAGGSGGTGELFF.

The genes are TRBV2 and TRBJ1-5; D is possibly TRBD1 (5 bases). CDR3 length: 15 residues. The germline V gene has CDR1 SNHLY and CDR2 FYNNEI. V lost 6 bases, J lost 6 bases, and 18 bases lay in between. CDR3 protein: CASRPTGLPVQPQHF. The CDR3 nucleotides are TGTGCCAGCAGACCAACGGGACTCCCGGTTCAGCCCCAGCATTTT.

In regard to this clone: Within the sample, other DNA sequences also encode this same CDR3. This chain links TRBV4-1 with TRBJ2-1; 7 bases are a match to TRBD2. J was trimmed by 4 bases and V by 1 base; bases with no gene match: 4. The germline CDR1 and CDR2 sequences are MGHRA and YSYEKL. The length of the CDR3 is 15 residues. The CDR3 sequence is CASSQVERGYNEQFF. The CDR3 bases are TGCGCCAGCAGCCAAGTGGAGCGGGGATACAATGAGCAGTTCTTC.

V and J are TRBV2 and TRBJ2-2; 10 bases are a match to TRBD1. CDR3 length equals 16 residues. Per germline, CDR1 SNHLY and CDR2 FYNNEI. Trimming at V came to 4 bases and at J to 6 bases, leaving 8 bases not matched to a gene. The CDR3 protein is CASSVDRGRFSGELFF. As DNA, the CDR3 is TGTGCCAGCAGTGTCGACAGGGGGCGATTTTCCGGGGAGCTGTTTTTT.

V usage is TRBV28 and J usage is TRBJ2-3; D might be TRBD2 (5 bases). V gave up 7 bases and J gave up 4 bases, with 24 bases separating them. Germline V gives CDR1 MDHEN, CDR2 SYDVKM. The CDR3 covers 17 residues. The CDR3 DNA reads TGTGCCAGCACCCCCAGCGGAGCGTCTATCCCCCCAGATACGCAGTATTTT. It codes for CASTPSGASIPPDTQYF.

CDR3 sequence: CASTYTDTQYF. CDR3 nucleotides: TGTGCCAGCACTTACACAGATACGCAGTATTTT. This rearrangement joins TRBV6-1 to TRBJ2-3; D not resolved. Germline CDR1 is MNHNS and CDR2 is SASEGT. The CDR3 extends over 11 amino acids. V was pared by 7 bases and J by 2 bases, with 4 bases between.

This rearrangement joins TRBV7-9 to TRBJ2-3; the D is unclear. V was shortened by 5 bases and J by 1 base, with 16 bases between the two germline ends. CDR1 is SEHNR, CDR2 FQNEAQ, per germline (reference sequence). CDR3 length: 16 amino acids. The CDR3 reads CASSTPALGGTDTQYF. The CDR3 DNA reads as TGTGCCAGCAGCACACCCGCCCTGGGCGGCACAGATACGCAGTATTTT.

The chain recombines TRBV29-1 with TRBJ2-3, with 13 bases aligning to TRBD2. The CDR3 is 17 residues long. Trimming at V came to 6 bases and at J to 2 bases, leaving 11 bases not matched to a gene. Looked up from germline, CDR1 is SQVTM and CDR2 is ANQGSEA. CDR3 sequence (DNA): TGCAGCGTGTGGACTAGCGGGAGAGAAATAAACACAGATACGCAGTATTTT. Protein sequence: CSVWTSGREINTDTQYF.

This clone appeared a single time. The chain joins TRBV27 to TRBJ1-5; possibly TRBD1 for D (5 bases). The CDR3 is 14 residues long. Germline values: CDR1 MNHEY, CDR2 SMNVEV (reference sequence). Deletions cut 7 bases from V and 4 bases from J, with 14 bases between. The CDR3 DNA reads as TGTGCCAGCACCCCAGGGTCCCCGAATCAGCCCCAGCATTTT. The encoded protein is CASTPGSPNQPQHF.

The table lists this clone with a few counts. The rearrangement joins TRBV6-5 to TRBJ1-5; D possibly corresponds to TRBD1 (6 bases). The V gene lost 6 bases and the J gene lost 5 bases, with 17 bases spanning the gap. CDR3 size: 15 residues. Germline V gives CDR1 MNHEY, CDR2 SVGAGI. CDR3 nucleotides: TGTGCCAGCAGCTTAGGGACATCCTTTGATCAGCCCCAGCATTTT. Residues: CASSLGTSFDQPQHF.

The count of this clone is one. The V gene is TRBV5-1, the J gene TRBJ1-1; tentative D call: TRBD1 (5 bases). CDR3 length equals 14 residues. Germline CDR1 SGHRS, CDR2 YFSETQ. V lost 0 bases and J 6 bases, leaving 12 bases between the germline ends. The CDR3 region has the DNA TGCGCCAGCAGCTTGGGACAGCCCCCCCCTGAAGCTTTCTTT. It translates to CASSLGQPPPEAFF.

This clone showed up just once. The chain recombines TRBV29-1 with TRBJ2-3; 14 nucleotides agree with TRBD2. V was clipped by 8 bases and J by 1 base; unmatched bases: 11. Germline loops: CDR1 SQVTM, CDR2 ANQGSEA. The CDR3 contains 17 residues. The CDR3 loop is CSIGGLAGDSGTDTQYF. The CDR3 bases are TGCAGCATCGGGGGACTAGCGGGAGATTCGGGCACAGATACGCAGTATTTT.

V is TRBV19 and J is TRBJ2-7, with 7 nucleotides matching TRBD1. This CDR3 spans 15 amino acids. The ends lost 5 bases at V and 2 bases at J; junction bases unmatched: 9. Germline CDR1 and CDR2: LNHDA and SQIVND (reference sequence). The CDR3 nucleotides read TGTGCCAGTAGTGAGGGGGCCCTACTTCCCTACGAGCAGTACTTC. Residues: CASSEGALLPYEQYF.

The chain uses TRBV2 and TRBJ2-7; TRBD2 might be the D (6 bases). V was clipped by 4 bases and J by 2 bases, with 18 bases between them. CDR1 and CDR2 (germline): SNHLY, FYNNEI. This CDR3 is built from 16 residues. Here the CDR3 DNA reads TGTGCCAGCAGTGTCGGCGGCGGGGCCCCAACCTACGAGCAGTACTTC. Translated, it gives CASSVGGGAPTYEQYF.

The chain joins TRBV5-4 to TRBJ2-7; 7 nucleotides align to TRBD2. CDR1 and CDR2 from the germline V gene are SGHNT and YYREEE (reference sequence). This CDR3 spans 16 amino acids. J was trimmed by 2 bases and V by 4 bases; bases with no gene match: 12. The CDR3 DNA is TGTGCCAGCAGCCCTTCGTGGGACTACCCTACCTACGAGCAGTACTTC. This translates into CASSPSWDYPTYEQYF. Together with reference TRBV5-4 and TRBJ2-7, the CDR3 gives the full variable domain: ETGVTQSPTHLIKTRGQQVTLRCSSQSGHNTVSWYQQALGQGPQFIFQYYREEENGRGNFPPRFSGLQFPNYSSELNVNALELDDSALYLCASSPSWDYPTYEQYFGPGTRLTVT.

The genes are TRBV13 and TRBJ1-1, with 12 bases aligning to TRBD1. The CDR3 runs 13 residues. V was clipped by 4 bases and J by 8 bases; unmatched bases: 2. Germline values: CDR1 PRHDT, CDR2 FYEKMQ (reference sequence). The CDR3 DNA sequence: TGTGCCAGCAGCTCCGGGACAGGGGGCGAAGCTTTCTTT. This encodes CASSSGTGGEAFF.

The chain combines TRBV9 with TRBJ1-1; TRBD1 agrees at 9 bases. V was pared by 7 bases and J by 0 bases, with 7 bases of the junction left unmatched. The CDR3 contains 15 residues. In germline, CDR1 is SGDLS, CDR2 YYNGEE. CDR3 sequence (DNA): TGTGCCAGCGGACAGGGGTTTAACATGAACACTGAAGCTTTCTTT. This translates into CASGQGFNMNTEAFF.

The chain uses TRBV7-8 and TRBJ1-1, with a tentative D call TRBD1 (5 bases). Germline values: CDR1 SGHVS, CDR2 FQNEAQ. Trimming removed 5 bases from V and 1 base from J, with 14 bases in between. The CDR3 runs to 15 residues. The CDR3 DNA reads as TGTGCCAGCAGCCTTAGGGGAGGCCCGAACACTGAAGCTTTCTTT. Amino acid sequence: CASSLRGGPNTEAFF. Together with reference TRBV7-8 and TRBJ1-1, the CDR3 gives the full variable domain: GAGVSQSPRYKVAKRGQDVALRCDPISGHVSLFWYQQALGQGPEFLTYFQNEAQLDKSGLPSDRFFAERPEGSVSTLKIQRTQQEDSAVYLCASSLRGGPNTEAFFGQGTRLTVV.

V and J are TRBV5-4 and TRBJ2-7; 10 bases align to TRBD2. Germline V gene lookup returns CDR1 SGHNT and CDR2 YYREEE (reference sequence). V lost 4 bases, J lost 4 bases, and 14 bases stayed unmatched. The CDR3 spans 17 residues. The CDR3 DNA reads TGTGCCAGCAGCCCGGGCCGGACTAGCGGCTGGTCGTACGAGCAGTACTTC. It is translated as CASSPGRTSGWSYEQYF.

The rearrangement joins TRBV30 to TRBJ2-1, with TRBD1 identical over 10 bases. Looked up from germline, CDR1 is GTSNPN and CDR2 is SVGIG (reference sequence). The V segment lost 3 bases and the J segment 7 bases; nucleotides outside the gene matches: 3. The CDR3 consists of 13 residues. The CDR3 reads CAWSGTGVNEQFF. The DNA of the CDR3 is TGTGCCTGGAGCGGGACAGGGGTGAATGAGCAGTTCTTC.

The chain has TRBV5-1 and TRBJ2-7, with 9 bases aligning to TRBD2. The CDR3 consists of 14 residues. V trimming: 0 bases; J trimming: 4 bases; junction bases outside the gene matches: 2. Germline V gene sequence: CDR1 SGHRS, CDR2 YFSETQ. The CDR3 region has the DNA TGCGCCAGCAGCTTGGCTAGCGGGAAATACGAGCAGTACTTC. Translated, it gives CASSLASGKYEQYF.

This clone occurred once. This chain links TRBV18 with TRBJ1-4, with TRBD1 matching over 10 bases. In germline, CDR1 is KGHSH, CDR2 LQKENI. The length of the CDR3 is 16 residues. The J segment lost 4 bases and the V segment lost 3 bases, leaving 5 bases of the junction unmatched. The CDR3 loop is CASSPMGQGNNEKLFF. The CDR3, as DNA: TGTGCCAGCTCACCTATGGGACAGGGGAATAATGAAAAACTGTTTTTT.